This TCR beta chain came from a study of cytomegalovirus exposure and HLA in healthy donors. Study-level information: The same platform used for the 666 first-cohort repertoires was also used for the 100 to 150 validation repertoires, as a later analysis reported. Whole-study results and caveats: A list of approximately 160 TCR beta chains associated with cytomegalovirus was given. Some public TCRs appeared in many individuals, while most sequences were rare.

Only in-frame clones appear in the TCRdb table, and some are missing; sequencing was by immunoSEQ multiplex PCR. The sample contains around 61,000 clones, roughly 92% of which appear only once. This clone was detected only a few times. Its target is not known. Sequencing was performed on PBMCs. The sequence derives from a man between 18 and 35 years old in good health and CMV-seropositive.

This chain's CDR3 is CASSDNPGVDTQYF. The DNA of the CDR3 is TGTGCCAGCAGTGACAACCCGGGAGTAGATACGCAGTATTTT. The chain links TRBV6-4 to TRBJ2-3; D might be TRBD2 (6 bases). V lost 2 bases to trimming and J lost 5 bases, with 11 bases between them. The V gene's germline CDR1 is MRHNA and CDR2 SNTAGT. This CDR3 is built from 14 residues.